This T cell receptor (beta chain) emerged from a study of T cells in Graves' hyperthyroidism and ophthalmopathy. V shed 8 bases and J 3 bases; nucleotides not matched to a gene: 10. There are 14 residues in the CDR3. The germline V gene encodes CDR1 MNHNS and CDR2 SASEGT. Across 18 months, stable Graves' hyperthyroidism was marked by no progression to ophthalmopathy. As concerns this clonotype: One base away lies a much larger clone, so this may be a sequencing read error.

Amplification targeted TCR beta CDR3 regions from RNA transcripts. The HTBI primer set was used in a first-round RT-PCR of the TCR CDR3. In TCRdb, the multiplex PCR reads were re-called with MiXCR into one record per CDR3 protein. Of around 500,000 distinct CDR3 sequences in the sample, about 14% are singletons; the top ten hold approximately 15%. This chain joins TRBV6-1 and TRBJ2-7; TRBD1 matches at 7 bases. The sample comprised blood. The sequence came from a woman aged 40 to 49 with Graves' hyperthyroidism. CDR3 amino acids: CASLPGQTDYEQYF. CDR3 nucleotide sequence: TGTGCCAGCTTACCGGGACAGACTGACTACGAGCAGTACTTC.